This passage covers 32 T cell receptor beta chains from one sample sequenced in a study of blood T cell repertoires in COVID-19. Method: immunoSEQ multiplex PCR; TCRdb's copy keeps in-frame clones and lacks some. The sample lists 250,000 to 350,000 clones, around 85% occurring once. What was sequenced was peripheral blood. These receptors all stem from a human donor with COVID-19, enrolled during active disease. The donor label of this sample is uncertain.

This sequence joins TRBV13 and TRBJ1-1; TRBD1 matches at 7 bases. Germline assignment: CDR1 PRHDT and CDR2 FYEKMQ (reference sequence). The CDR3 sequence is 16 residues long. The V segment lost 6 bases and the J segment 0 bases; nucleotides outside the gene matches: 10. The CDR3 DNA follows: TGTGCCAGCAGGTCGAAGCCGGACAGGATGAACACTGAAGCTTTCTTT. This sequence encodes CASRSKPDRMNTEAFF.

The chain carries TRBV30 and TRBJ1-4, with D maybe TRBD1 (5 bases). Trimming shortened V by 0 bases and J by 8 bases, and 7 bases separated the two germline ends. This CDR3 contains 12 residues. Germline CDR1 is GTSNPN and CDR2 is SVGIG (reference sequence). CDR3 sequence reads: CAWSVTGEKLFF. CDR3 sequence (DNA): TGTGCCTGGAGTGTAACAGGAGAAAAACTGTTTTTT.

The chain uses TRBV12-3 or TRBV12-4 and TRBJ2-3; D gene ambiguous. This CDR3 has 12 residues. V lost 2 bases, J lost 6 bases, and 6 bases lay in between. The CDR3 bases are TGTGCCAGCAGTTTAAAGCCGGATACGCAGTATTTT. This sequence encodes CASSLKPDTQYF.

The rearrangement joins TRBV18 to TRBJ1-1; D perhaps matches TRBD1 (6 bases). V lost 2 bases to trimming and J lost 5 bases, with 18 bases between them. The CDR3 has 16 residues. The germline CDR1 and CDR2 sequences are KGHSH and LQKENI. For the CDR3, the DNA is TGTGCCAGCTCACCAGCGAGCGGGGGCGCTGGGACTGAAGCTTTCTTT. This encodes CASSPASGGAGTEAFF.

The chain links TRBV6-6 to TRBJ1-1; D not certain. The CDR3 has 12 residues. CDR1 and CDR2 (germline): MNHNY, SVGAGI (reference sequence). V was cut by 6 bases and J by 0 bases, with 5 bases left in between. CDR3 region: CASSPMNTEAFF. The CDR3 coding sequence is TGTGCCAGCAGCCCAATGAACACTGAAGCTTTCTTT.

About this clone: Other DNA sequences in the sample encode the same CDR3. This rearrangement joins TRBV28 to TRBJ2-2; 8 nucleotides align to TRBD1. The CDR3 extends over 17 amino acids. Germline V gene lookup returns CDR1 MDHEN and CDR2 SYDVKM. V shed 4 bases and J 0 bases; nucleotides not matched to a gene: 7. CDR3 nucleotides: TGTGCCAGCAGTTCACCCGGACAGGGTCCGAACACCGGGGAGCTGTTTTTT. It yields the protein CASSSPGQGPNTGELFF.

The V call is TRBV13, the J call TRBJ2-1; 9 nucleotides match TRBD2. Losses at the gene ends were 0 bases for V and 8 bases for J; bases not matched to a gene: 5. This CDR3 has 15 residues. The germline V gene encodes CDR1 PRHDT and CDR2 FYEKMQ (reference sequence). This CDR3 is CASSLGVAGGDEQFF. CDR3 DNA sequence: TGTGCCAGCAGCTTAGGTGTCGCGGGAGGGGATGAGCAGTTCTTC.

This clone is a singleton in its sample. In DNA form, the CDR3 reads TGTGCCAGCTCACCGGGACTAGCGGGAGAAGGGATCTACAATGAGCAGTTCTTC. It encodes CASSPGLAGEGIYNEQFF. The V call is TRBV18, the J call TRBJ2-1; 14 positions agree with TRBD2. With 3 bases clipped from V and 3 bases from J, the junction kept 7 bases outside the gene matches. The CDR3 is 18 amino acids. The germline CDR1 and CDR2 sequences are KGHSH and LQKENI.

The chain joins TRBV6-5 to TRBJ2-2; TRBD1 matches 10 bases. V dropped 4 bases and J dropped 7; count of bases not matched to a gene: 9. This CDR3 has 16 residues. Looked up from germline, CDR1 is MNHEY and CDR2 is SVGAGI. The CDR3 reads CASSSGTGVLGGELFF. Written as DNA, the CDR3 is TGTGCCAGCAGTTCCGGGACAGGGGTCCTGGGCGGGGAGCTGTTTTTT.

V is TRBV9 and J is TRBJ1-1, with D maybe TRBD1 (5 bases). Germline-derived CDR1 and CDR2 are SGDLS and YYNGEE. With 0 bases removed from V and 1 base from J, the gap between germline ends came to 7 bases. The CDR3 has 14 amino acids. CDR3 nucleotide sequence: TGTGCCAGCAGCGTAGCGGGGGGGAACACTGAAGCTTTCTTT. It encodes CASSVAGGNTEAFF.

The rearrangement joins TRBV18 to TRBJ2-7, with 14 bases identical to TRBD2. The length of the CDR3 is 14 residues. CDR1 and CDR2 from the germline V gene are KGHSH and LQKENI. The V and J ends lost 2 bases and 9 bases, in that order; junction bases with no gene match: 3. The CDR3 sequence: CASSPGTSGRRQYF. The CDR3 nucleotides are TGTGCCAGCTCACCAGGGACTAGCGGGAGAAGGCAGTACTTC.

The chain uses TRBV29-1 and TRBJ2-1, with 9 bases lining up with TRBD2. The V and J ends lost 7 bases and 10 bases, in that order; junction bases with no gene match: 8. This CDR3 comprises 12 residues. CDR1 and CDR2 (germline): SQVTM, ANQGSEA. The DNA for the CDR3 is TGCAGCGCCGATGGCGGGAGGGCCGAGCAGTTCTTC. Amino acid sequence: CSADGGRAEQFF.

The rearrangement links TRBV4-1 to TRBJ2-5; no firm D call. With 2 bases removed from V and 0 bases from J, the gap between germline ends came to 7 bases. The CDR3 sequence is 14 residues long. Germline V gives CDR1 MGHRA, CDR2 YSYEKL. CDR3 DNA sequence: TGCGCCAGCAGCCAAAACGGAGACCAAGAGACCCAGTACTTC. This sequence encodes CASSQNGDQETQYF.

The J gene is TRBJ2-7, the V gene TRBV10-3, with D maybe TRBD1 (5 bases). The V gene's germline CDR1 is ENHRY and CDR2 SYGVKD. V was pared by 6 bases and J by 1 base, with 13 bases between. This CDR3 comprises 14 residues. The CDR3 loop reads CAIRRGPASYEQYF. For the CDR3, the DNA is TGTGCCATCAGAAGGGGTCCCGCATCCTACGAGCAGTACTTC.

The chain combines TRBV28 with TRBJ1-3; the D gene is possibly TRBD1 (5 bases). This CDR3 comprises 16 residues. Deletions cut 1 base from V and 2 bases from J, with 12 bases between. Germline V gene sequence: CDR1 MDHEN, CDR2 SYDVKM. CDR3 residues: CASSLYRGGAGNTIYF. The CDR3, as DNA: TGTGCCAGCAGTTTATATCGGGGGGGAGCTGGAAACACCATATATTTT.

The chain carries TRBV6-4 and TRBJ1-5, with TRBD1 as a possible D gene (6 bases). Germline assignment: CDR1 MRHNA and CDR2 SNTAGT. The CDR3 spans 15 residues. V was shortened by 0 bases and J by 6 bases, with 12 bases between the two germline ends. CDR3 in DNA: TGTGCCAGCAGTGACTCGGCAGGGGAGGGTCAGCCCCAGCATTTT. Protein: CASSDSAGEGQPQHF.

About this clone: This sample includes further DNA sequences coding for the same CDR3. CDR3 in DNA: TGCGCCAGCAGCCTGACAGGGGGCAGCAATCAGCCCCAGCATTTT. Its protein product is CASSLTGGSNQPQHF. This chain links TRBV5-1 with TRBJ1-5; 10 nucleotides match TRBD1. The CDR3 loop spans 15 amino acids. Germline V gene data show CDR1 as SGHRS and CDR2 as YFSETQ. V lost 4 bases and J lost 1; bases outside the gene matches: 2.

The CDR3 nucleotides read TGTGCCAGCAGCTTATTGAGGGGGCGCAACACCGGGGAGCTGTTTTTT. This encodes CASSLLRGRNTGELFF. V usage is TRBV11-2 and J usage is TRBJ2-2; the match to TRBD1 covers 7 bases. The CDR3 is 16 amino acids. The V gene's germline CDR1 is SGHAT and CDR2 FQNNGV. Trimming removed 2 bases from V and 2 bases from J; junction bases left unmatched: 5.

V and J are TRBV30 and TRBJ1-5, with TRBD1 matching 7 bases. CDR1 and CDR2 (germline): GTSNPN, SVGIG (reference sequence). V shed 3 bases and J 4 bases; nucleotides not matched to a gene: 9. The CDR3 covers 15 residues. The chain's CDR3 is CAWRVRDRGNQPQHF. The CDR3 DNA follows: TGTGCCTGGAGGGTCCGGGACAGAGGGAATCAGCCCCAGCATTTT.

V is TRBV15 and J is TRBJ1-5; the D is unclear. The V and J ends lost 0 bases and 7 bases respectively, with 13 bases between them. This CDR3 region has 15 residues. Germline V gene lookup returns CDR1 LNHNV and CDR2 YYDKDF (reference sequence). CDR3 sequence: CATSRDYLRGQPQHF. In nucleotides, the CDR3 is TGTGCCACCAGCAGAGATTATCTCCGGGGACAGCCCCAGCATTTT.

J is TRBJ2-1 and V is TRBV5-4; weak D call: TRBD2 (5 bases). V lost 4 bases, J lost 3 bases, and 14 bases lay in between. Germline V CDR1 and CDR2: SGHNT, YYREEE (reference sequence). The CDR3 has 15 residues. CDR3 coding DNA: TGTGCCAGCAGCCCGCCCCTCGCGGGCTACAATGAGCAGTTCTTC. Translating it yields CASSPPLAGYNEQFF. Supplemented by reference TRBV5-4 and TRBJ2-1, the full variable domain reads ETGVTQSPTHLIKTRGQQVTLRCSSQSGHNTVSWYQQALGQGPQFIFQYYREEENGRGNFPPRFSGLQFPNYSSELNVNALELDDSALYLCASSPPLAGYNEQFFGPGTRLTVL.

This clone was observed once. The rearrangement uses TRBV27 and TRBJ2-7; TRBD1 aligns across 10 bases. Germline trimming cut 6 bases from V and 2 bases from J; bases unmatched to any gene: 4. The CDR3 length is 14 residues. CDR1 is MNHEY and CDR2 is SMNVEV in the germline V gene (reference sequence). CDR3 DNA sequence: TGTGCCAGCAGGAACGGACAGGGGGCCTACGAGCAGTACTTC. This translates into CASRNGQGAYEQYF.

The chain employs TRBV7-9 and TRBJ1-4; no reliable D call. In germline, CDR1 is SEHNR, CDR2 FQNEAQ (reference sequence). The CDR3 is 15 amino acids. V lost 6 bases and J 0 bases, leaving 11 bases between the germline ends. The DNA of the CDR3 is TGTGCCAGCAGTCTGTCCCTTGCAACTAATGAAAAACTGTTTTTT. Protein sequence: CASSLSLATNEKLFF.

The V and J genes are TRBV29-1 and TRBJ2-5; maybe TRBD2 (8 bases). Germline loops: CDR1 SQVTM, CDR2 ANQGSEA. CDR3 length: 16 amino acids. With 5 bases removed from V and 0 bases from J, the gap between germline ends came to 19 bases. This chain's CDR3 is CSVQGVASGYQETQYF. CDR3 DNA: TGCAGCGTTCAGGGGGTGGCTAGCGGGTACCAAGAGACCCAGTACTTC. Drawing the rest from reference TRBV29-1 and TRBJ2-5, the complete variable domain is SAVISQKPSRDICQRGTSLTIQCQVDSQVTMMFWYRQQPGQSLTLIATANQGSEATYESGFVIDKFPISRPNLTFSTLTVSNMSPEDSSIYLCSVQGVASGYQETQYFGPGTRLLVL.

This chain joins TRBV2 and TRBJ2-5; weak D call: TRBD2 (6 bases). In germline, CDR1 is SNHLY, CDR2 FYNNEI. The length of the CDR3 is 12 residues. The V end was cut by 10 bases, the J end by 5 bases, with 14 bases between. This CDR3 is CATTGEEETQYF. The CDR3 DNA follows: TGTGCCACCACGGGGGAGGAGGAGACCCAGTACTTC.

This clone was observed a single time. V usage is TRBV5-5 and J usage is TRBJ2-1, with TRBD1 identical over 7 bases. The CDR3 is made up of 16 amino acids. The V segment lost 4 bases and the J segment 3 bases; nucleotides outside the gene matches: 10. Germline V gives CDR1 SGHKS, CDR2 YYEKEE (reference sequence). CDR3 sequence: CASSLGAGGRYNEQFF. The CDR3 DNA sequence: TGTGCCAGCAGCCTCGGGGCAGGGGGTCGCTACAATGAGCAGTTCTTC. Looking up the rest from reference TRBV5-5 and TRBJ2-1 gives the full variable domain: DAGVTQSPTHLIKTRGQQVTLRCSPISGHKSVSWYQQVLGQGPQFIFQYYEKEERGRGNFPDRFSARQFPNYSSELNVNALLLGDSALYLCASSLGAGGRYNEQFFGPGTRLTVL.

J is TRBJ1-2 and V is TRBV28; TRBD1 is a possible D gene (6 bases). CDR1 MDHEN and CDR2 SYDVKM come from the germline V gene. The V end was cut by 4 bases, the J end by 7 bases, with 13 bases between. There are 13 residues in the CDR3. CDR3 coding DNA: TGTGCCAGCAGTTCAAACAGGGCCGGTGGCTACACCTTC. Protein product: CASSSNRAGGYTF.

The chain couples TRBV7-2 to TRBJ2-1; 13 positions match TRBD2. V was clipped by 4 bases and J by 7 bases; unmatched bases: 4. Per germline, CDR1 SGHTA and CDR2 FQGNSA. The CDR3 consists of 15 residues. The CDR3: CASSSGLAGVNEQFF. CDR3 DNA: TGTGCCAGCAGCTCCGGACTAGCGGGAGTAAATGAGCAGTTCTTC.

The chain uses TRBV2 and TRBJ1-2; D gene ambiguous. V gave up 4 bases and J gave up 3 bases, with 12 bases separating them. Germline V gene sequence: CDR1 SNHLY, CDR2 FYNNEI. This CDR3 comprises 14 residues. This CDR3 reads CASSVVGRDYGYTF. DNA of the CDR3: TGTGCCAGCAGTGTAGTAGGGCGGGACTATGGCTACACCTTC.

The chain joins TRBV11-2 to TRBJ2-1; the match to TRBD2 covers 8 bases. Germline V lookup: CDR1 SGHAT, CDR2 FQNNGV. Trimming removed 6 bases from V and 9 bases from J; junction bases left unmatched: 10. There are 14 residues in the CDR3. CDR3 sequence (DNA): TGTGCCAGCAGTCCGGGAGGGCCAAGTTTTGAGCAGTTCTTC. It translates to CASSPGGPSFEQFF.

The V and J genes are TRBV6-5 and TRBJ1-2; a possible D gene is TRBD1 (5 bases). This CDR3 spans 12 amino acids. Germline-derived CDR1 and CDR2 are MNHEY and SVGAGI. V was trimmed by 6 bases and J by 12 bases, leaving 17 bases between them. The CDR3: CASSSGMREDTF. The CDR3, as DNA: TGTGCCAGCAGCTCAGGGATGAGGGAGGACACCTTC.

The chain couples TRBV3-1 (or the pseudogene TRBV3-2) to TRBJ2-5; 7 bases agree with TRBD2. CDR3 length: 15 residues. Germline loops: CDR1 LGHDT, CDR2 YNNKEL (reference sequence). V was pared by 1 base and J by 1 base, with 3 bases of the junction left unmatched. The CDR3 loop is CASSQASGPQETQYF. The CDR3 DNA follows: TGTGCCAGCAGCCAAGCTAGCGGCCCCCAAGAGACCCAGTACTTC.